One sample yielded the 25 T cell receptor beta chains listed below, sequenced in a study of T cells in Graves' hyperthyroidism and ophthalmopathy. TCR beta CDR3 region amplification was performed from RNA transcripts. An initial round of RT-PCR targeting the TCR CDR3 relied on the HTBI primer set. TCRdb processed the multiplex PCR reads anew with MiXCR; each CDR3 protein has one entry. The sample includes 450,000 to 500,000 distinct CDR3 sequences, approximately 23% of them seen just once. What was sequenced was blood. These TCRs come from a woman in her sixties or seventies with Graves' ophthalmopathy.

V usage is TRBV30 and J usage is TRBJ2-1; 7 bases are a match to TRBD2. After removal of 0 bases from V and 4 bases from J, the junction contained 6 bases not matched to a gene. Germline assignment: CDR1 GTSNPN and CDR2 SVGIG (reference sequence). The CDR3 covers 15 residues. The DNA of the CDR3 is TGTGCCTGGAGTGTTGGCGGGGGTGGGTACAATGAGCAGTTCTTC. This encodes CAWSVGGGGYNEQFF.

The chain recombines TRBV30 with TRBJ2-7, with TRBD2 identical over 10 bases. The CDR3 is 17 amino acids. Germline CDR1 GTSNPN, CDR2 SVGIG (reference sequence). V was pared by 0 bases and J by 2 bases, with 10 bases of the junction left unmatched. The chain's CDR3 is CAWSVYVTSGSTYEQYF. The CDR3 DNA sequence: TGTGCCTGGAGTGTCTATGTGACTAGCGGGTCTACCTACGAGCAGTACTTC. Drawing the rest from reference TRBV30 and TRBJ2-7, the complete variable domain is SQTIHQWPATLVQPVGSPLSLECTVEGTSNPNLYWYRQAAGRGLQLLFYSVGIGQISSEVPQNLSASRPQDRQFILSSKKLLLSDSGFYLCAWSVYVTSGSTYEQYFGPGTRLTVT.

This clonotype is categorized as medium-sized (0.01 to 0.1%). The chain uses TRBV3-1 and TRBJ2-7; D not certain. This CDR3 is built from 11 residues. CDR1 and CDR2 (germline): LGHDT, YNNKEL (reference sequence). The V gene lost 1 base and the J gene lost 6 bases, with 4 bases spanning the gap. CDR3 DNA sequence: TGTGCCAGCAGCCAAGCCTCCGAGCAGTACTTC. This gives the protein CASSQASEQYF.

This clonotype occurred many times. The chain has TRBV12-3 or TRBV12-4 and TRBJ1-5; the D is unclear. V was pared by 11 bases and J by 5 bases, with 22 bases between. This CDR3 is built from 15 residues. In nucleotides, the CDR3 is TGTGCCCCTTCCCATCATCCACCGGATCATCAGCCCCAGCATTTT. Its protein product is CAPSHHPPDHQPQHF.

V gene TRBV18 combines with J gene TRBJ2-7; D ambiguous. The V end lost 6 bases, the J end lost 3 bases, and 15 bases lay between the germline ends. The CDR3 consists of 14 residues. Per the germline V gene, CDR1 is KGHSH and CDR2 is LQKENI. The CDR3 sequence: CASSFSAANYEQYF. CDR3 sequence (DNA): TGTGCCAGCTCCTTCTCCGCGGCGAACTACGAGCAGTACTTC.

This clonotype was found a few times. The gene calls are TRBV7-2 and TRBJ1-1, with D unresolved. The germline gives CDR1 SGHTA, CDR2 FQGNSA. The CDR3 has 13 residues. The V end was cut by 5 bases, the J end by 8 bases, with 15 bases between. The CDR3, as DNA: TGTGCCAGCAGCCCCCGAAGCGGCAGGGAAGCTTTCTTT. This sequence encodes CASSPRSGREAFF. Together with reference TRBV7-2 and TRBJ1-1, the CDR3 gives the full variable domain: GAGVSQSPSNKVTEKGKDVELRCDPISGHTALYWYRQSLGQGLEFLIYFQGNSAPDKSGLPSDRFSAERTGGSVSTLTIQRTQQEDSAVYLCASSPRSGREAFFGQGTRLTVV.

The chain employs TRBV7-9 and TRBJ2-7, with 8 bases fitting TRBD2. Germline V gene sequence: CDR1 SEHNR, CDR2 FQNEAQ (reference sequence). The CDR3 has 13 residues. Germline trimming cut 4 bases from V and 3 bases from J; bases unmatched to any gene: 2. This CDR3 is CASSSTSGYEQYF. The CDR3 DNA follows: TGTGCCAGCAGCTCCACTAGCGGCTACGAGCAGTACTTC.

The CDR3 DNA is TGTGCCAGCAGTCCGAGGACCCTCTTAATCCAGTTCTTC. Protein product: CASSPRTLLIQFF. The J gene is TRBJ2-1, the V gene TRBV6-2 or TRBV6-3; D remains ambiguous. The germline V and J ends were trimmed by 5 bases and 13 bases, with 18 bases remaining between them. Germline V gives CDR1 MNHEY, CDR2 SVGEGT. The CDR3 is 13 residues long.

The table lists this clonotype with many counts. The chain links TRBV12-3 or TRBV12-4 to TRBJ2-3; TRBD2 agrees at 7 bases. The CDR3 runs 14 residues. V lost 0 bases, J lost 6 bases, and 3 bases stayed unmatched. The CDR3, as DNA: TGTGCCAGCAGTTTAGCGGGAGGGGCCGATACGCAGTATTTT. Residues: CASSLAGGADTQYF.

This clonotype occurred many times. This chain connects TRBV28 to TRBJ2-1; the match to TRBD2 covers 10 bases. Per germline, CDR1 MDHEN and CDR2 SYDVKM. The CDR3 runs to 21 residues. V gave up 4 bases and J gave up 10 bases; unmatched junction bases: 28. CDR3 sequence: CASSSPRGRGVAGGPLGEQFF. DNA of the CDR3: TGTGCCAGCAGTTCTCCCCGCGGCAGGGGGGTAGCGGGAGGCCCTCTCGGGGAGCAGTTCTTC.

The chain joins TRBV28 to TRBJ2-7, with D perhaps being TRBD1 or TRBD2 (5 bases each). CDR1 is MDHEN, CDR2 SYDVKM, per germline. The CDR3 covers 15 residues. V was trimmed by 5 bases and J by 0 bases, leaving 14 bases between them. CDR3 in amino acids: CASSDRDRISYEQYF. CDR3 DNA sequence: TGTGCCAGCAGTGACCGGGACCGAATCTCCTACGAGCAGTACTTC.

The chain carries TRBV19 and TRBJ1-2, with D possibly TRBD1 on 5 matching bases. The CDR3 is 14 amino acids. The germline CDR1 and CDR2 sequences are LNHDA and SQIVND (reference sequence). With 7 bases removed from V and 7 bases from J, the gap between germline ends came to 19 bases. The CDR3 region is CASTPFQGSAGYTF. Written as DNA, the CDR3 is TGTGCCAGTACCCCTTTCCAGGGAAGCGCTGGCTACACCTTC.

This chain uses TRBV4-3 with TRBJ1-4; 9 nucleotides agree with TRBD1. The germline V gene has CDR1 LGHNA and CDR2 YSLEER. V lost 2 bases to trimming and J lost 2 bases; unmatched junction nucleotides: 3. The CDR3 has 16 residues. The CDR3 loop is CASSQKGTGTNEKLFF. The CDR3 nucleotides read TGCGCCAGCAGCCAAAAAGGGACAGGGACTAATGAAAAACTGTTTTTT.

This clonotype has only a few counts. This chain connects TRBV5-1 to TRBJ1-2; TRBD1 agrees at 9 bases. The CDR3 has 14 amino acids. Germline-derived CDR1 and CDR2 are SGHRS and YFSETQ. V lost 0 bases and J lost 4; bases outside the gene matches: 1. The CDR3 DNA follows: TGCGCCAGCAGCTTGGGGGACAGGGCCTATGGCTACACCTTC. Translated, it gives CASSLGDRAYGYTF.

This clonotype has ten or more counts. The chain couples TRBV3-1 to TRBJ1-1; the D is unclear. Trimming shortened V by 1 base and J by 4 bases, and 13 bases separated the two germline ends. Germline CDR1 reads LGHDT; CDR2 reads YNNKEL (reference sequence). This CDR3 region has 15 residues. CDR3 nucleotide sequence: TGTGCCAGCAGCCAAGGTAACACTAGAAGCACTGAAGCTTTCTTT. Its translation: CASSQGNTRSTEAFF.

The V call is TRBV9, the J call TRBJ2-1; 8 positions match TRBD1. V was clipped by 3 bases and J by 0 bases; unmatched bases: 8. Germline lookup yields CDR1 SGDLS and CDR2 YYNGEE. This CDR3 is built from 17 residues. CDR3 nucleotide sequence: TGTGCCAGCAGCGCTCAGGGGGCGCGGGGCTCCTACAATGAGCAGTTCTTC. Translation: CASSAQGARGSYNEQFF.

J is TRBJ1-1 and V is TRBV19; 8 bases are a match to TRBD1. V dropped 3 bases and J dropped 5; count of bases not matched to a gene: 8. There are 15 residues in the CDR3. Germline loops: CDR1 LNHDA, CDR2 SQIVND (reference sequence). The CDR3 sequence is CASSIRQGARTEAFF. Written as DNA, the CDR3 is TGTGCCAGTAGTATCCGTCAGGGGGCCAGGACTGAAGCTTTCTTT.

The chain combines TRBV10-1 with TRBJ1-2; TRBD1 is a possible D gene (5 bases). Per germline, CDR1 WNHNN and CDR2 SYGVQD (reference sequence). V was shortened by 3 bases and J by 8 bases, with 16 bases between the two germline ends. CDR3 length: 14 residues. CDR3 DNA sequence: TGCGCCAGCAGTGAAGACAGCGCTACGGGGGGCTACACCTTC. Protein sequence: CASSEDSATGGYTF.

V usage is TRBV27 and J usage is TRBJ1-1; no definite D call. The germline gives CDR1 MNHEY, CDR2 SMNVEV (reference sequence). Trimming took 2 bases from V and 1 from J, leaving 14 bases between them. This CDR3 is 16 amino acids long. CDR3 amino acids: CASSLEALRGNTEAFF. The CDR3 nucleotides read TGTGCCAGCAGTTTAGAGGCGCTGAGAGGGAACACTGAAGCTTTCTTT.

With regard to this clonotype: A much larger clone lies one base from this, so it may be a read error. The chain recombines TRBV12-3 or TRBV12-4 with TRBJ2-7; 11 bases line up with TRBD1. V lost 10 bases to trimming and J lost 1 base; unmatched junction nucleotides: 15. The CDR3 totals 17 residues. The CDR3: CANQPGQGVKGSYEQYF. CDR3 sequence (DNA): TGTGCCAACCAGCCGGGACAGGGGGTGAAAGGATCCTACGAGCAGTACTTC.

There are a few counts of this clonotype. V is TRBV15 and J is TRBJ2-3, with D unresolved. V was cut by 0 bases and J by 5 bases, with 6 bases left in between. Germline loops: CDR1 LNHNV, CDR2 YYDKDF (reference sequence). The CDR3 spans 13 residues. The DNA of the CDR3 is TGTGCCACCAGCAGAGACTTCAGAGATACGCAGTATTTT. Translation gives CATSRDFRDTQYF.

This clonotype was seen ten or more times. DNA for the CDR3: TGTGCCAGTAGTATAGGCCTAGCGGGAGGTTCAGGGGAGACCCAGTACTTC. Translating gives CASSIGLAGGSGETQYF. V is TRBV19 and J is TRBJ2-5; 11 bases map to TRBD2. This CDR3 has 17 amino acids. Germline V gene data show CDR1 as LNHDA and CDR2 as SQIVND (reference sequence). V was clipped by 1 base and J by 5 bases; unmatched bases: 9.

At least ten counts were recorded for this clonotype. V and J are TRBV3-1 and TRBJ2-1, with 7 bases lining up with TRBD2. CDR3 length: 14 residues. The V gene end was trimmed by 1 base and the J gene end by 10 bases; junction bases not matched to a gene: 7. Germline CDR1 LGHDT, CDR2 YNNKEL (reference sequence). The CDR3 loop reads CASSQGGLAEEQFF. CDR3 in DNA: TGTGCCAGCAGCCAAGGCGGGCTAGCGGAAGAGCAGTTCTTC.

This clonotype was recorded at least ten times. In nucleotides, the CDR3 is TGCAGTGCTAGAGATGGCGGGGGCTCTGAGAATGAGCAGTTCTTC. Protein sequence: CSARDGGGSENEQFF. The rearrangement links TRBV20-1 to TRBJ2-1, with a possible D match to TRBD2 (7 bases). Per germline, CDR1 DFQATT and CDR2 SNEGSKA (reference sequence). There are 15 residues in the CDR3. V dropped 0 bases and J dropped 7 bases, with 16 bases sitting between them.

The chain recombines TRBV19 with TRBJ2-3, with 7 bases lining up with TRBD1. This CDR3 is built from 16 residues. The junction had 13 bases not matched to a gene; V was cut back by 6 bases and J by 4 bases. CDR1 and CDR2 from the germline V gene are LNHDA and SQIVND (reference sequence). CDR3: CASRPRQGLSADTQYF. The CDR3 bases are TGTGCCAGTAGGCCGAGACAGGGTTTGTCTGCAGATACGCAGTATTTT. Together with reference TRBV19 and TRBJ2-3, the CDR3 gives the full variable domain: DGGITQSPKYLFRKEGQNVTLSCEQNLNHDAMYWYRQDPGQGLRLIYYSQIVNDFQKGDIAEGYSVSREKKESFPLTVTSAQKNPTAFYLCASRPRQGLSADTQYFGPGTRLTVL.